These 7 T cell receptor beta chains originate from one sample sequenced in a study of T cell clonality in common variable immunodeficiency. Assay used: immunoSEQ multiplex PCR; TCRdb lists only in-frame clones, some missing. This repertoire lists around 19,000 clones without singletons; roughly 2.7% sits in the top ten. These TCRs' antigens remain unknown. Study-wide findings and caveats: Common variable immunodeficiency TCR beta sequences reportedly had fewer deletions and N-nucleotide insertions.

The sequencing input was peripheral blood mononuclear cells. All receptors derive from a human donor with common variable immunodeficiency.

This clone occurred a few times. The read terminates 3 residues ahead of where the CDR3 ends, so the germline J gene completes it. J is TRBJ2-5 and V is TRBV30; 7 positions match TRBD1. Germline V gene data show CDR1 as GTSNPN and CDR2 as SVGIG (reference sequence). The trim removed 4 bases at V and 4 bases at J, leaving 0 bases unmatched. This CDR3 is built from 11 residues. Incomplete CDR3 DNA: TGTGCCTGGACAGGGGGAGAGACC. This encodes CAWTGGET. The full CDR3 is CAWTGGETQYF.

CDR3 DNA (partial): TGTGCCAGTAGTTTCCTCCCAGGGGGCCTTTCCCACGGC. This gives the protein CASSFLPGGLSHG. The complete CDR3 reads CASSFLPGGLSHGYTF. The chain uses TRBV19 and TRBJ1-2, with 8 positions matching TRBD1. The read stops 3 residues short of the end of the CDR3; the missing end is completed from the germline J gene. The CDR3 has 16 residues. CDR1 is LNHDA, CDR2 SQIVND, per germline (reference sequence).

This clone was observed a few times. Coverage ceases 3 residues before the CDR3 finishes, and the germline J gene fills in the end. The chain employs TRBV7-6 and TRBJ2-7; 11 bases agree with TRBD2. The V gene's germline CDR1 is SGHVS and CDR2 FNYEAQ. Trimming cost V 5 bases and J 0 bases; bases outside gene matches: 3. This CDR3 spans 15 amino acids. This CDR3 is CASSPTSGGSYEQYF. The DNA read from the CDR3 is TGTGCCAGCAGCCCTACTAGCGGGGGCTCCTACGAG.

This clone has a handful of counts. With the read ending 3 residues before the CDR3 end, the germline J gene is used to fill in that end. The rearrangement links TRBV18 to TRBJ2-1; D perhaps matches TRBD1 (5 bases). The CDR3 has 11 amino acids. Germline values: CDR1 KGHSH, CDR2 LQKENI. Trimming stripped 5 bases from V and 8 bases from J, with 7 bases between. The CDR3: CASSSGHEQFF. The covered CDR3 bases are TGTGCCAGCTCATCAGGGCATGAG. Full variable domain (outside the CDR3, taken from reference TRBV18 and TRBJ2-1): NAGVMQNPRHLVRRRGQEARLRCSPMKGHSHVYWYRQLPEEGLKFMVYLQKENIIDESGMPKERFSAEFPKEGPSILRIQQVVRGDSAAYFCASSSGHEQFFGPGTRLTVL.

As concerns this clone: Coverage ceases 3 residues before the CDR3 finishes, and the germline J gene fills in the end. The rearrangement links TRBV7-9 to TRBJ2-5, with D maybe TRBD2 (5 bases). The CDR3 sequence is 13 residues long. The V gene's germline CDR1 is SEHNR and CDR2 FQNEAQ (reference sequence). The V gene lost 0 bases and the J gene lost 5 bases, with 7 bases spanning the gap. CDR3 protein: CASSLAPGETQYF. The covered CDR3 bases are TGTGCCAGCAGCTTAGCTCCGGGGGAGACC.

This clone turned up a few times. The DNA ends 3 residues before the CDR3 does, and the rest of the CDR3 is filled in from the germline J gene. The chain employs TRBV7-9 and TRBJ1-3; D ambiguous. The CDR3 contains 15 residues. Per the germline V gene, CDR1 is SEHNR and CDR2 is FQNEAQ (reference sequence). Between the trimmed V and J ends, which lost 3 bases and 2 bases, there was a span of 11 bases. The CDR3 sequence is CASSLGDPPGNTIYF. The CDR3 DNA, read in part, is TGTGCCAGCAGCTTGGGCGATCCCCCTGGAAACACC.

In this sample, this clone turned up a few times. The read gets to within 3 residues of the CDR3 end, and the germline J gene fills in the rest. V gene TRBV7-2 combines with J gene TRBJ1-5; a possible D gene is TRBD1 (6 bases). V lost 4 bases and J 1 base, leaving 8 bases between the germline ends. The CDR3 extends over 14 amino acids. The germline V gene has CDR1 SGHTA and CDR2 FQGNSA. CDR3 residues: CASSSQGSNQPQHF. Incomplete CDR3 DNA: TGTGCCAGCAGCTCCCAGGGGAGCAATCAGCCC.